The sequence of this TCR beta chain was determined in a study of T cell responses to AZD1222 COVID-19 vaccine. Study-level findings and limits: Spike-spanning, vaccine-associated CD4 TCRs were dominant at 160-218 and 743-854. Every sample of the repertoires postdated the peak T cell response.

Concerning this clone itself: Antigen: not known.

V was shortened by 5 bases and J by 1 base, with 17 bases between the two germline ends. CDR1 and CDR2 from the germline V gene are LGHDT and YNNKEL (reference sequence). CDR3 length: 16 residues. Profiling relied on immunoSEQ multiplex PCR, and the TCRdb table lists in-frame clones only, not all of them. The sample carries approximately 110,000 clones, 80% to 90% recorded once. The chain uses TRBV3-1 (or the pseudogene TRBV3-2) and TRBJ1-1, with D perhaps TRBD1 (6 bases). This clonotype originated in an adult in good health. Sequenced material: peripheral blood, taken on day 0 of AZD1222 vaccination. The CDR3 here is CASSKGELGGNTEAFF. CDR3 in DNA: TGTGCCAGCAGCAAAGGGGAATTAGGGGGGAACACTGAAGCTTTCTTT.